This is a list of T cell receptor beta chains from one sample in a study of control samples from healthy donors and cancer patients. Some clones are missing from TCRdb's copy, which holds only in-frame ones; the method was immunoSEQ multiplex PCR. The repertoire holds some 64,000 clones, with over 75% as singletons. Sequenced material: PBMCs. The receptors shown here come from a woman aged 45-65 years with colorectal cancer. Both conserved end residues are part of each CDR3. The D gene is left open where the match is weak.

TGTGCCAGCACGATGGAAGGTTCTGGGCCCCAGCATTTT CASTMEGSGPQHF TRBJ1-5 TRBV2 -
TGTGCCTGGAGTGGACAGGGGTGGCAGCCCCAGCATTTT CAWSGQGWQPQHF TRBJ1-5 TRBV30 TRBD1
TGTGCCAGCAGCTTGGATTCAGATACGCAGTATTTT CASSLDSDTQYF TRBJ2-3 TRBV5-4 -
TGTGCCAGCAGCTTTGGGCCCATGGGGGACTACGAGCAGTACTTC CASSFGPMGDYEQYF TRBJ2-7 TRBV9 -
TGTGCCACCAGCAAAGGCGGGTCCTCCACAGATACGCAGTATTTT CATSKGGSSTDTQYF TRBJ2-3 TRBV15 -
TGTGCCAGCAGCCACCGGGACAGGAGAAGAGAGACCCAGTACTTC CASSHRDRRRETQYF TRBJ2-5 TRBV7-9 TRBD1
TGTGCCAGCAGTGACCTGACAGGGGTGAACACTGAAGCTTTCTTT CASSDLTGVNTEAFF TRBJ1-1 TRBV6-1 TRBD1
TGCGCCAGCAGCCAAGCAAGCGGGTACCAAGAGACCCAGTACTTC CASSQASGYQETQYF TRBJ2-5 TRBV4-1 -
TGTGCCAGCAGTACCGTCACCGGGAGTAGTAGCACAGATACGCAGTATTTT CASSTVTGSSSTDTQYF TRBJ2-3 TRBV27 -
TGTGCCAGCAGCTTAGGGACAGGCTATGGCTACACCTTC CASSLGTGYGYTF TRBJ1-2 TRBV7-2 TRBD1
TGTGCCAGCAGTGAAGCATCCGATCTCTATGGCTACACCTTC CASSEASDLYGYTF TRBJ1-2 TRBV6-1 -
TGTGCCAGCAGCTTGCAAGGAGCAGATACGCAGTATTTT CASSLQGADTQYF TRBJ2-3 TRBV5-4 -
TGTGCCAGCACCCCTGGGTCCGGGGAGCTGTTTTTT CASTPGSGELFF TRBJ2-2 TRBV7-9 -